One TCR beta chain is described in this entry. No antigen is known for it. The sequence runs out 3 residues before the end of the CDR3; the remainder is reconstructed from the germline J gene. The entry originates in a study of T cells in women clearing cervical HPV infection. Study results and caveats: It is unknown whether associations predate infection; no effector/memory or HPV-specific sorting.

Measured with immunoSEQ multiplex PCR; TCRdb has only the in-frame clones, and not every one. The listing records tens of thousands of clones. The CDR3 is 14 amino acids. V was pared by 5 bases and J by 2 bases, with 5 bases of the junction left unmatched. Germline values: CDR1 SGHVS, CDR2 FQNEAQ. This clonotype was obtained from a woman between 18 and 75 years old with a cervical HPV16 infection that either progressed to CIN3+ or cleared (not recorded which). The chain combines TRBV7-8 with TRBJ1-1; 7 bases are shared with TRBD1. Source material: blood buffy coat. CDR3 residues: CASSPGTANTEAFF. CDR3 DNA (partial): TGTGCCAGCAGCCCCGGGACAGCTAACACTGAA.